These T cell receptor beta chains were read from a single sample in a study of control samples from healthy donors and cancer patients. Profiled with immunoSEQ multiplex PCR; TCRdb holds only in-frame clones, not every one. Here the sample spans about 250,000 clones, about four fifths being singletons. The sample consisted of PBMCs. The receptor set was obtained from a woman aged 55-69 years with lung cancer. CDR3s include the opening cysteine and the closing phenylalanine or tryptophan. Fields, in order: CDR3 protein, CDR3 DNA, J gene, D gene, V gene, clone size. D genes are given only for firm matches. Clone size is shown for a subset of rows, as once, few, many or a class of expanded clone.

CASTALAGGNRYNEQFF TGTGCCAGCACCGCTCTAGCGGGAGGGAACCGATACAATGAGCAGTTCTTC TRBJ2-1 TRBD2 TRBV3-1/TRBV3-2 NA
CASSYSGANVLTF TGTGCCAGCAGCTATTCCGGGGCCAACGTCCTGACTTTC TRBJ2-6 NA TRBV7-8 NA
CASSPGTGGLDGELFF TGTGCCAGCAGCCCCGGGACAGGGGGTCTAGACGGGGAGCTGTTTTTT TRBJ2-2 TRBD1 TRBV11-3 NA
CASSLAHRGDTQYF TGTGCCAGCAGCTTGGCCCACAGGGGAGATACGCAGTATTTT TRBJ2-3 TRBD1 TRBV5-4 NA
CASSDIAGGSTDTQYF TGCGCCAGCAGTGATATAGCGGGGGGAAGCACAGATACGCAGTATTTT TRBJ2-3 TRBD2 TRBV10-2 NA
CASSRRGQPQHF TGTGCCAGCAGCCGAAGGGGGCAGCCCCAGCATTTT TRBJ1-5 NA TRBV6-5 NA
CASSLNAGGQETQYF TGTGCCAGCAGCTTAAACGCGGGAGGGCAAGAGACCCAGTACTTC TRBJ2-5 TRBD2 TRBV7-3 NA
CASSPGTSRYNEQFF TGCGCCAGCAGCCCGGGTACGTCCCGTTACAATGAGCAGTTCTTC TRBJ2-1 NA TRBV5-1 NA
CASSIGRGQETQYF TGTGCCAGTAGTATAGGGAGGGGGCAAGAGACCCAGTACTTC TRBJ2-5 NA TRBV19 NA
CASSPTPLATHEQFF TGTGCCAGTAGTCCCACCCCGCTAGCGACGCACGAGCAGTTCTTC TRBJ2-1 NA TRBV19 NA
CSVRGLAAGTDTQYF TGCAGCGTTAGGGGACTAGCCGCTGGCACAGATACGCAGTATTTT TRBJ2-3 TRBD2 TRBV29-1 NA
CSVESSQGSTDTQYF TGCAGCGTTGAGAGTTCACAGGGTAGCACAGATACGCAGTATTTT TRBJ2-3 NA TRBV29-1 NA
CASRGLAGSRYNEQFF TGTGCCAGCCGCGGACTAGCGGGATCCAGATACAATGAGCAGTTCTTC TRBJ2-1 TRBD2 TRBV2 NA
CASRGQGGYDSMGYTF TGTGCCAGCAGGGGACAGGGTGGATATGATTCAATGGGCTACACCTTC TRBJ1-2 TRBD1 TRBV5-4 once
CATGGRGRTDTQYF TGTGCCACCGGGGGGCGAGGTCGCACAGATACGCAGTATTTT TRBJ2-3 NA TRBV6-5 NA
CASSLSSQETQYF TGTGCCAGCAGCCTGTCTTCCCAAGAGACCCAGTACTTC TRBJ2-5 NA TRBV4-2 NA
CAISESERGPGANVLTF TGTGCCATCAGTGAGTCTGAGAGGGGACCTGGGGCCAACGTCCTGACTTTC TRBJ2-6 NA TRBV10-3 NA
CVRSLSGLAGNSPLQETQYF TGTGTCAGAAGCTTATCCGGGCTAGCGGGCAACTCCCCATTACAAGAGACCCAGTACTTC TRBJ2-5 NA TRBV7-5 NA
CASSAHMGLGEQYF TGTGCCAGCAGTGCACACATGGGGTTAGGCGAGCAGTACTTC TRBJ2-7 NA TRBV6-4 NA
CASSRGTHSTDTQYF TGTGCCAGCAGTCGGGGGACTCATAGCACAGATACGCAGTATTTT TRBJ2-3 NA TRBV2 NA
CASSEMDTGELFF TGCGCCAGCAGTGAGATGGACACCGGGGAGCTGTTTTTT TRBJ2-2 NA TRBV10-2 NA
CATGGGDDTQYF TGTGCCACGGGCGGGGGGGATGATACGCAGTATTTT TRBJ2-3 TRBD2 TRBV6-5 NA
CASRIRDGPYNEQFF TGTGCCAGCAGGATCCGGGACGGGCCCTACAATGAGCAGTTCTTC TRBJ2-1 NA TRBV2 NA
CASLVGGNYGYTF TGTGCCAGCCTAGTGGGGGGCAACTATGGCTACACCTTC TRBJ1-2 NA TRBV2 NA
CSADEGGSNYGYTF TGCAGCGCAGATGAGGGGGGCTCTAACTATGGCTACACCTTC TRBJ1-2 NA TRBV29-1 few
CASSPRTENSPLHF TGTGCCAGCAGTCCCCGGACTGAGAATTCACCCCTCCACTTT TRBJ1-6 NA TRBV3-1/TRBV3-2 once
CASSIAARRVPYNEQFF TGTGCCAGTAGTATAGCGGCCCGGAGGGTCCCCTACAATGAGCAGTTCTTC TRBJ2-1 NA TRBV19 NA
CASSQGQGGNEKLFF TGCGCCAGCAGCCAGGGACAGGGTGGTAATGAAAAACTGTTTTTT TRBJ1-4 TRBD1 TRBV5-1 NA
CASSILTSYTGELFF TGTGCCAGTAGTATACTAACATCATACACCGGGGAGCTGTTTTTT TRBJ2-2 NA TRBV19 NA
CASRGQGAYEQYF TGTGCCAGCAGGGGACAGGGGGCCTACGAGCAGTACTTC TRBJ2-7 TRBD1 TRBV28 NA
CSVSWVQNIQYF TGCAGTGTCAGTTGGGTACAAAACATTCAGTACTTC TRBJ2-4 NA TRBV29-1 NA
CASSQSDGNYGYTF TGTGCCAGCAGCCAGTCGGATGGTAACTATGGCTACACCTTC TRBJ1-2 NA TRBV3-1/TRBV3-2 NA
CASSTGGTYSNQPQHF TGTGCCAGCTCCACAGGGGGAACCTATAGCAATCAGCCCCAGCATTTT TRBJ1-5 TRBD1 TRBV18 NA
CASSQVKTGGAYEKLFF TGTGCCAGCAGCCAGGTTAAAACAGGGGGCGCGTATGAAAAACTGTTTTTT TRBJ1-4 TRBD1 TRBV4-2 NA
CASDGGGRDSYEQYF TGTGCCAGCGATGGCGGGGGGCGGGACTCCTACGAGCAGTACTTC TRBJ2-7 TRBD2 TRBV28 NA
CASSERGREKLFF TGTGCCAGCAGTGAAAGGGGAAGGGAAAAACTGTTTTTT TRBJ1-4 NA TRBV2 NA
CASSLGTGSEAFF TGTGCCAGCAGCTTAGGGACAGGCTCTGAAGCTTTCTTT TRBJ1-1 TRBD1 TRBV7-2 NA
CASARTGLSYEQYF TGTGCCAGTGCCAGGACAGGGCTCTCCTACGAGCAGTACTTC TRBJ2-7 TRBD1 TRBV19 NA
CASSRTSGRADTQYF TGCGCCAGCAGCAGGACTAGCGGGAGAGCAGATACGCAGTATTTT TRBJ2-3 TRBD2 TRBV5-1 few
CASSRDARGRVTDTQYF TGTGCCAGCAGCAGAGACGCCAGGGGCAGGGTTACAGATACGCAGTATTTT TRBJ2-3 NA TRBV21-1 NA
CASSFGPATGEKLFF TGTGCCAGCAGTTTCGGTCCAGCTACGGGTGAAAAACTGTTTTTT TRBJ1-4 NA TRBV27 NA
CASSQQGGNIQYF TGCGCCAGCAGCCAACAGGGGGGGAACATTCAGTACTTC TRBJ2-4 NA TRBV4-1 once
CASRDSPPFNEQFF TGTGCCAGTCGGGACAGCCCGCCTTTCAATGAGCAGTTCTTC TRBJ2-1 TRBD1 TRBV19 NA
CASSQEPGVKVYTF TGTGCCAGCAGCCAAGAACCCGGGGTTAAGGTCTACACCTTC TRBJ1-2 NA TRBV3-1/TRBV3-2 NA
CASSRDTSSYEQYF TGCGCCAGCAGCCGGGACACGAGCTCCTACGAGCAGTACTTC TRBJ2-7 NA TRBV5-1 NA
CSVTLAGDTQYF TGCAGCGTTACGCTAGCGGGGGATACGCAGTATTTT TRBJ2-3 TRBD2 TRBV29-1 NA